One and the same sample provided the 22 T cell receptor beta chains below, sequenced in a study of blood T cell repertoires in COVID-19. Sequenced by immunoSEQ multiplex PCR; TCRdb stores in-frame clones only, minus some. The sample includes approximately 82,000 clones, roughly 86% of them seen just once. The sequencing sample was made of peripheral blood. The receptors were gathered from a man aged 50 or older with active or convalescent COVID-19.

The rearrangement links TRBV5-4 to TRBJ2-7; TRBD2 agrees at 10 bases. Germline V CDR1 and CDR2: SGHNT, YYREEE (reference sequence). The CDR3 consists of 16 residues. Trimming at V came to 0 bases and at J to 6 bases, leaving 9 bases not matched to a gene. The CDR3 DNA reads as TGTGCCAGCAGCTTGGCCCTAGGGGTAGCGGGGGGCGAGCAGTACTTC. It is translated as CASSLALGVAGGEQYF.

The CDR3 is CASERGLGYEQYF. Written as DNA, the CDR3 is TGTGCCAGTGAGCGGGGGTTAGGGTACGAGCAGTACTTC. The chain couples TRBV28 to TRBJ2-7, with TRBD2 matching over 8 bases. Trimming took 9 bases from V and 4 from J; bases not matched to a gene: 8. This CDR3 has 13 residues. Germline loops: CDR1 MDHEN, CDR2 SYDVKM. Full variable domain (missing parts from reference TRBV28 and TRBJ2-7): DVKVTQSSRYLVKRTGEKVFLECVQDMDHENMFWYRQDPGLGLRLIYFSYDVKMKEKGDIPEGYSVSREKKERFSLILESASTNQTSMYLCASERGLGYEQYFGPGTRLTVT.

V is TRBV7-9 and J is TRBJ1-5, with 7 bases that match TRBD1. The CDR3 runs to 12 residues. Germline CDR1 SEHNR, CDR2 FQNEAQ (reference sequence). The V gene end was trimmed by 8 bases and the J gene end by 10 bases; junction bases not matched to a gene: 8. The CDR3 region is CASATGEGPQHF. The DNA of the CDR3 is TGTGCCAGCGCCACAGGGGAGGGCCCCCAGCATTTT.

The chain couples TRBV27 to TRBJ1-1, with D perhaps matching TRBD1 (5 bases). Germline CDR1 is MNHEY and CDR2 is SMNVEV (reference sequence). Trimming removed 3 bases from V and 0 bases from J, with 8 bases in between. The length of the CDR3 is 14 residues. CDR3 DNA sequence: TGTGCCAGCAGTTTTGGGGGGGTGAACACTGAAGCTTTCTTT. It yields the protein CASSFGGVNTEAFF.

The chain is built from TRBV24-1 and TRBJ1-2; 10 bases are shared with TRBD1. Germline lookup yields CDR1 KGHDR and CDR2 SFDVKD. Unmatched junction bases numbered 10, after V lost 6 bases and J lost 4 bases. There are 16 residues in the CDR3. CDR3 residues: CATSYETGGVGYGYTF. CDR3 DNA sequence: TGTGCCACCAGTTACGAGACAGGGGGCGTTGGCTATGGCTACACCTTC.

The table lists this clone with a count of one. The rearrangement uses TRBV19 and TRBJ2-7; 7 bases map to TRBD1. CDR1 and CDR2 from the germline V gene are LNHDA and SQIVND (reference sequence). The CDR3 runs to 16 residues. V dropped 0 bases and J dropped 6; count of bases not matched to a gene: 11. The CDR3 DNA reads TGTGCCAGTAGTATAGATCGAGGCCAGGGGGTCGGCGAGCAGTACGTC. Translated, it gives CASSIDRGQGVGEQYV.

The J gene is TRBJ2-6, the V gene TRBV25-1, with 14 bases that match TRBD2. CDR1 and CDR2 from the germline V gene are MGHDK and SYGVNS. The CDR3 loop spans 17 amino acids. V was pared by 2 bases and J by 5 bases, with 2 bases of the junction left unmatched. This CDR3 reads CASSEGTSGGWANVLTF. CDR3 nucleotides: TGTGCCAGCAGTGAAGGGACTAGCGGGGGCTGGGCCAACGTCCTGACTTTC. The entire variable domain, with the rest obtained from reference TRBV25-1 and TRBJ2-6, is as follows: EADIYQTPRYLVIGTGKKITLECSQTMGHDKMYWYQQDPGMELHLIHYSYGVNSTEKGDLSSESTVSRIRTEHFPLTLESARPSHTSQYLCASSEGTSGGWANVLTFGAGSRLTVL.

This chain joins TRBV19 and TRBJ1-5; D is ambiguous. Deletions cut 4 bases from V and 0 bases from J, with 10 bases between. CDR3 length: 15 amino acids. The V gene's germline CDR1 is LNHDA and CDR2 SQIVND (reference sequence). The DNA of the CDR3 is TGTGCCAGTAGTACCACAGCTTATAGCAATCAGCCCCAGCATTTT. This encodes CASSTTAYSNQPQHF.

CDR3 coding DNA: TGTGCCATCTTTGGGACAGGGGGTCGGGGGGAGCTGTTTTTT. This encodes CAIFGTGGRGELFF. This rearrangement joins TRBV10-3 to TRBJ2-2; 11 positions match TRBD1. The CDR3 runs to 14 residues. CDR1 ENHRY and CDR2 SYGVKD come from the germline V gene. Trimming removed 8 bases from V and 8 bases from J; junction bases left unmatched: 7.

This chain connects TRBV5-1 to TRBJ2-1; 8 nucleotides match TRBD1. Germline loops: CDR1 SGHRS, CDR2 YFSETQ. The CDR3 consists of 15 residues. The V and J ends lost 5 bases and 6 bases, in that order; junction bases with no gene match: 10. Here the CDR3 reads CASSRGQGAPNEQFF. CDR3 coding DNA: TGCGCCAGCAGTCGGGGGCAGGGGGCCCCCAATGAGCAGTTCTTC.

The chain has TRBV6-6 and TRBJ1-4; D possibly corresponds to TRBD1 (6 bases). This CDR3 is 15 amino acids long. Germline-derived CDR1 and CDR2 are MNHNY and SVGAGI (reference sequence). Trimming left V 0 bases short and J 8 bases short, with 13 bases between. CDR3 in amino acids: CASSYSGDTREKLFF. The CDR3 DNA follows: TGTGCCAGCAGTTACTCGGGGGACACGAGGGAAAAACTGTTTTTT.

The J gene is TRBJ1-3, the V gene TRBV27, with a possible D match to TRBD1 (6 bases). V was cut by 5 bases and J by 0 bases, with 14 bases left in between. This CDR3 has 16 amino acids. The germline CDR1 and CDR2 sequences are MNHEY and SMNVEV (reference sequence). The chain's CDR3 is CASSPGHPSSGNTIYF. DNA for the CDR3: TGTGCCAGCAGTCCGGGACACCCGAGCTCTGGAAACACCATATATTTT.

This chain uses TRBV28 with TRBJ1-1; 9 nucleotides match TRBD1. This CDR3 is built from 16 residues. The V gene end was trimmed by 3 bases and the J gene end by 1 base; junction bases not matched to a gene: 6. The germline CDR1 and CDR2 sequences are MDHEN and SYDVKM. CDR3 DNA sequence: TGTGCCAGCAGTTTTATCTCGGGACAGGGGAACACTGAAGCTTTCTTT. This sequence encodes CASSFISGQGNTEAFF.

This clone appeared a single time. CDR3: CASRKVRYNSPLHF. The CDR3 coding sequence is TGTGCCAGCAGGAAAGTGAGATATAATTCACCCCTCCACTTT. The rearrangement uses TRBV2 and TRBJ1-6; D ambiguous. CDR1 and CDR2 from the germline V gene are SNHLY and FYNNEI. The germline V and J ends were trimmed by 6 bases and 4 bases, with 10 bases remaining between them. The CDR3 is made up of 14 amino acids.

This chain joins TRBV21-1 and TRBJ1-1; TRBD1 reflects the table's D call only, with no check against the DNA. TRBV21-1 is an annotated pseudogene. The CDR3 covers 13 residues. The CDR3, as DNA: TGTGCCAGCGGTCCCGACAGGCGGCGTGAGGCTTTCTTT. It yields the protein CASGPDRRREAFF.

Concerning this clone itself: Other DNA variants within this sample encode the same CDR3. The chain has TRBV18 and TRBJ2-3; possibly TRBD1 for D (6 bases). This CDR3 contains 16 residues. Trimming took 0 bases from V and 0 from J, leaving 10 bases between them. CDR1 and CDR2 (germline): KGHSH, LQKENI. CDR3 sequence reads: CASSPPTGTSTDTQYF. The CDR3 coding sequence is TGTGCCAGCTCACCACCTACAGGGACCAGCACAGATACGCAGTATTTT. Using reference TRBV18 and TRBJ2-3 for the parts outside the CDR3, the full variable domain is NAGVMQNPRHLVRRRGQEARLRCSPMKGHSHVYWYRQLPEEGLKFMVYLQKENIIDESGMPKERFSAEFPKEGPSILRIQQVVRGDSAAYFCASSPPTGTSTDTQYFGPGTRLTVL.

This chain uses TRBV21-1 with TRBJ2-1; the D call of TRBD2 is as the table states it, not checked on the DNA. TRBV21-1 is flagged as a pseudogene. The CDR3 is made up of 17 amino acids. The CDR3 coding sequence is TGTGCCAGGACAGGGGTGGGACTAGCGGGGGCCTACAATGAGCAGTTCTTC. Its protein product is CARTGVGLAGAYNEQFF.

The chain has TRBV5-1 and TRBJ1-2; TRBD1 agrees at 7 bases. The CDR3 covers 14 residues. V trimming: 4 bases; J trimming: 7 bases; junction bases outside the gene matches: 10. Germline loops: CDR1 SGHRS, CDR2 YFSETQ. The CDR3 DNA sequence: TGCGCCAGCAGCCAGGACAGGACTTCGGGTGGCTACACCTTC. Its protein is CASSQDRTSGGYTF.

V is TRBV19 and J is TRBJ2-3; maybe TRBD2 (5 bases). Trimming shortened V by 6 bases and J by 8 bases, and 18 bases separated the two germline ends. This CDR3 comprises 14 residues. Germline CDR1 LNHDA, CDR2 SQIVND (reference sequence). CDR3 sequence (DNA): TGTGCCAGTAGCCTCGAGGGAACCCTTAGTACGCAGTATTTT. Protein product: CASSLEGTLSTQYF.

This clone came up once. The gene calls are TRBV7-9 and TRBJ1-3; tentative D call: TRBD1 (5 bases). V lost 10 bases and J 1 base, leaving 14 bases between the germline ends. This CDR3 contains 14 residues. Germline V CDR1 and CDR2: SEHNR, FQNEAQ (reference sequence). For the CDR3, the DNA is TGTGCCACCGACATGGACACTTCTGGAAACACCATATATTTT. It is translated as CATDMDTSGNTIYF.

The rearrangement links TRBV19 to TRBJ1-1; 7 bases align to TRBD1. With V trimmed by 5 bases and J by 5 bases, 8 bases remained unmatched. The CDR3 consists of 14 residues. CDR1 is LNHDA, CDR2 SQIVND, per germline (reference sequence). CDR3 sequence reads: CASSAQQGTTEAFF. The CDR3 region has the DNA TGTGCCAGTAGTGCCCAACAGGGGACTACTGAAGCTTTCTTT.

J is TRBJ1-2 and V is TRBV11-2, with 11 bases fitting TRBD1. V was pared by 1 base and J by 7 bases, with 5 bases of the junction left unmatched. The CDR3 is made up of 15 amino acids. Germline V CDR1 and CDR2: SGHAT, FQNNGV. CDR3 bases: TGTGCCAGCAGCTTAGTAGAGGGACAGGGGGTTGGCTACACCTTC. It encodes CASSLVEGQGVGYTF.